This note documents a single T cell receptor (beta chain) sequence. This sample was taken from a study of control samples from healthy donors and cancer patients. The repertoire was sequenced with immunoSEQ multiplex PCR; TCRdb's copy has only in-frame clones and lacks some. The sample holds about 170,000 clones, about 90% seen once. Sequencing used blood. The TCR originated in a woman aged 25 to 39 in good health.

The CDR3 DNA is TGTGCCATCAGTGAGAGGGCAGCGGGACAGGGGGCGGAAAAACTGTTTTTT. Residues: CAISERAAGQGAEKLFF. The chain carries TRBV10-3 and TRBJ1-4, with 12 bases aligning to TRBD1. From germline, CDR1 is ENHRY and CDR2 SYGVKD. The J segment lost 8 bases and the V segment lost 2 bases, leaving 9 bases of the junction unmatched. The CDR3 runs to 17 residues.